The subject of this entry is one T cell receptor beta chain. The source of the sample is a study of blood T cell repertoires in COVID-19. Overall study: The cDNA or gDNA used as material had been derived from T cells, B-cell-depleted T cells, or PBMCs.

Clones were read by immunoSEQ multiplex PCR, and TCRdb kept only the in-frame ones, dropping some. Among about 67,000 clones listed, more than 75% were seen once. Germline V CDR1 and CDR2: SEHNR, FQNEAQ (reference sequence). The J segment lost 5 bases and the V segment lost 3 bases, leaving 7 bases of the junction unmatched. The CDR3 length is 15 residues. The specimen was peripheral blood. The clonotype originates from a man aged 45 to 65 with active COVID-19. The rearrangement joins TRBV7-9 to TRBJ2-3; the match to TRBD2 covers 8 bases. CDR3 nucleotide sequence: TGTGCCAGCAGCTTGATAAAGACTAGCGAAGATACGCAGTATTTT. This encodes CASSLIKTSEDTQYF. Supplemented by reference TRBV7-9 and TRBJ2-3, the full variable domain reads DTGVSQNPRHKITKRGQNVTFRCDPISEHNRLYWYRQTLGQGPEFLTYFQNEAQLEKSRLLSDRFSAERPKGSFSTLEIQRTEQGDSAMYLCASSLIKTSEDTQYFGPGTRLTVL.